This is a list of T cell receptor beta chains from one sample in a study of control samples from healthy donors and cancer patients. Using immunoSEQ multiplex PCR, the repertoire was profiled, and TCRdb retains in-frame clones only, with some absent. The repertoire consists of approximately 79,000 clones, with roughly 90% occurring once and the leading ten covering roughly 6.9%. The sequencing sample was made of blood. The source is a man aged 50 or older in good health. CDR3s include the opening cysteine and the closing phenylalanine or tryptophan. A D gene is named only where the DNA matches it firmly. Expanded clones get a size class; other rows say once, few or many, or leave the size out.

TRBV19,TRBD2,TRBJ2-2,few,CATRTSGAVGELFF,TGTGCCACCAGGACTAGCGGGGCTGTCGGGGAGCTGTTTTTT
TRBV7-9,NA,TRBJ1-2,NA,CASSLGGWGYTF,TGTGCCAGCAGCTTGGGGGGCTGGGGCTACACCTTC
TRBV11-3,NA,TRBJ2-1,NA,CASSLANGADSSYNEQFF,TGTGCCAGCAGCTTGGCAAATGGGGCGGACAGCTCCTACAATGAGCAGTTCTTC
TRBV18,NA,TRBJ2-7,NA,CASSPPPGRLSSYEQYF,TGTGCCAGCTCACCACCCCCGGGGCGATTAAGCTCCTACGAGCAGTACTTC
TRBV14,NA,TRBJ1-2,NA,CASSPRAGDYGYTF,TGTGCCAGCAGCCCCCGGGCGGGCGACTATGGCTACACCTTC
TRBV7-2,NA,TRBJ1-3,once,CASSSSSGNTIYF,TGTGCCAGCAGCTCCAGCTCTGGAAACACCATATATTTT
TRBV9,NA,TRBJ2-6,few,CASSRQTGANVLTF,TGTGCCAGCAGCCGTCAGACTGGGGCCAACGTCCTGACTTTC
TRBV6-5,NA,TRBJ1-3,NA,CASSYDTGLSGNTIYF,TGTGCCAGCAGTTACGACACAGGGCTCTCTGGAAACACCATATATTTT
TRBV7-2,NA,TRBJ2-7,NA,CASSLTPRGSYEQYF,TGTGCCAGCAGCTTAACACCCCGGGGGTCCTACGAGCAGTACTTC
TRBV2,TRBD1,TRBJ2-5,NA,CASSVGQGQETQYF,TGTGCCAGCAGTGTCGGACAGGGACAAGAGACCCAGTACTTC
TRBV11-2,NA,TRBJ2-7,NA,CASSRSYEQYF,TGTGCCAGCAGCCGCTCCTACGAGCAGTACTTC
TRBV30,NA,TRBJ2-7,NA,CAWSGRTGRYEQYF,TGTGCCTGGAGTGGTAGAACAGGGCGCTACGAGCAGTACTTC
TRBV19,TRBD2,TRBJ2-2,NA,CASSRGLAGVHTGELFF,TGTGCCAGTAGTCGCGGACTAGCGGGGGTTCACACCGGGGAGCTGTTTTTT
TRBV4-3,NA,TRBJ1-1,NA,CASSQYRDTEAFF,TGCGCCAGCAGCCAATACAGGGACACTGAAGCTTTCTTT
TRBV14,NA,TRBJ1-2,NA,CASSPRDKMDGYTF,TGTGCCAGCAGCCCCCGGGACAAGATGGATGGCTACACCTTC